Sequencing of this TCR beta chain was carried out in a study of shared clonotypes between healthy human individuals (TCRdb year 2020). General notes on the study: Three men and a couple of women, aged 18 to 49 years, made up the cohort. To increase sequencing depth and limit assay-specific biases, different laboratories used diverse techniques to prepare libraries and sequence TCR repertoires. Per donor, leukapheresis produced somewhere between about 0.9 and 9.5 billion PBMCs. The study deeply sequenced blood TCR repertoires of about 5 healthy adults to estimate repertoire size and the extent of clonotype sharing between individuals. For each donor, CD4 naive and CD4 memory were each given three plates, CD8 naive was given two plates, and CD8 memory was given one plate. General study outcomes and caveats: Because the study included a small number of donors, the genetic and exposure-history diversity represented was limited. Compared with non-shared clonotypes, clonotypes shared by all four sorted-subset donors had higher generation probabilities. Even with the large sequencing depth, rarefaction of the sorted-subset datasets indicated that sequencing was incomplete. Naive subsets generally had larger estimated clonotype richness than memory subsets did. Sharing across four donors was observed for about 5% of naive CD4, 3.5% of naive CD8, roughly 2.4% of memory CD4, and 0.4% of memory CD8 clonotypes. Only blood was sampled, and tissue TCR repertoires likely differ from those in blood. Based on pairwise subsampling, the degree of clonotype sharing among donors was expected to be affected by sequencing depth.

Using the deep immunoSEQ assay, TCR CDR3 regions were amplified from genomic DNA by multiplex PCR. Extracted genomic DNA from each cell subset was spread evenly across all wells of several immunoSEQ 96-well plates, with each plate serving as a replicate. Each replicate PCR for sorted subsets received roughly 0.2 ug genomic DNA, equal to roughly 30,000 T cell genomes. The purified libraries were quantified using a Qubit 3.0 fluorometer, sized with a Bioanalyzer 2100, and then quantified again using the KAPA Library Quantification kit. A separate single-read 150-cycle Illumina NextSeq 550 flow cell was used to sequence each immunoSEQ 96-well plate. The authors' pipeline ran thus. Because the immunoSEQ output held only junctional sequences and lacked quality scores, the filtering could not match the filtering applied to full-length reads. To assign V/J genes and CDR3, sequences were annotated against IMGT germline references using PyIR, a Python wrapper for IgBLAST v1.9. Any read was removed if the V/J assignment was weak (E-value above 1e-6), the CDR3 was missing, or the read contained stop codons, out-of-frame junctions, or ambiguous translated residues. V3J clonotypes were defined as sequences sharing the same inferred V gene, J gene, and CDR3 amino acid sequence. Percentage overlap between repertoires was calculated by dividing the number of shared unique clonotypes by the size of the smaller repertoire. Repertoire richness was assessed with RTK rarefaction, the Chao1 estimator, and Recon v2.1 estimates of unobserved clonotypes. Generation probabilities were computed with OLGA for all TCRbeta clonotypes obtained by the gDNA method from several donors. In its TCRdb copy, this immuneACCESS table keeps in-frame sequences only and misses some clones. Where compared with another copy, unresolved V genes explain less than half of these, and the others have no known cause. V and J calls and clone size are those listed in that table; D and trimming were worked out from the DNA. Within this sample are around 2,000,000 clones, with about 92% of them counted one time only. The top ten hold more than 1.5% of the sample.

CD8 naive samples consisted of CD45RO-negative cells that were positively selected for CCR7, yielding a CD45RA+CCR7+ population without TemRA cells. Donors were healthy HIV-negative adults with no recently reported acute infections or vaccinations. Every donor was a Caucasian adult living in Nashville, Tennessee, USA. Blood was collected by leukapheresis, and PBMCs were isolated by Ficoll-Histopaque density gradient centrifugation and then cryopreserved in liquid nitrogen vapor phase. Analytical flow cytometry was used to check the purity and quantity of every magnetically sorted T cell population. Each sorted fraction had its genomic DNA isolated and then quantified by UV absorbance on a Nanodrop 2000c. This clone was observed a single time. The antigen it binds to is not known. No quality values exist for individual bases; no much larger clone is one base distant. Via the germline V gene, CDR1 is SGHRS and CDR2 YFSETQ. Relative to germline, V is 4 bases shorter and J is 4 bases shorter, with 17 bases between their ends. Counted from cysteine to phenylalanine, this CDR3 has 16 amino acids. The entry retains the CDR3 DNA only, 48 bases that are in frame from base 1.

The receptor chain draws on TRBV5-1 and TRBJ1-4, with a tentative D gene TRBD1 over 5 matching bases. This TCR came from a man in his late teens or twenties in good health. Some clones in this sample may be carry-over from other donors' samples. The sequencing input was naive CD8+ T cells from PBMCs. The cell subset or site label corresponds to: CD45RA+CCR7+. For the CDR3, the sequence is CASSEGRIGFNEKLFF. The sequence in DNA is TGCGCCAGCAGCGAGGGACGGATAGGTTTTAATGAAAAACTGTTTTTT.